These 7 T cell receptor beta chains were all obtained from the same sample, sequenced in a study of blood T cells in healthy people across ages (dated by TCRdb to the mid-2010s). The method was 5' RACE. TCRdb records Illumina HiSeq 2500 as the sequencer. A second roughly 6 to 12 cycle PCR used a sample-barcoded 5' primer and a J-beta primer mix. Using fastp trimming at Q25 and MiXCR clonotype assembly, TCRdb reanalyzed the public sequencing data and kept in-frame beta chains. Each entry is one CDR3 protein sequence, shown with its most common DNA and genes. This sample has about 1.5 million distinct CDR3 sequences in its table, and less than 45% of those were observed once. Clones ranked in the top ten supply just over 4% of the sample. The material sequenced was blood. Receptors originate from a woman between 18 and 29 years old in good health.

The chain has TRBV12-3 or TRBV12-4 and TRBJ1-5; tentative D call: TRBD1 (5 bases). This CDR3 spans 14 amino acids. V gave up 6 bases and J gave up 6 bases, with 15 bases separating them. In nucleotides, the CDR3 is TGTGCCAGCAGCAAGGGGAGCTTCTCTCAGCCCCAGCATTTT. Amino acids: CASSKGSFSQPQHF.

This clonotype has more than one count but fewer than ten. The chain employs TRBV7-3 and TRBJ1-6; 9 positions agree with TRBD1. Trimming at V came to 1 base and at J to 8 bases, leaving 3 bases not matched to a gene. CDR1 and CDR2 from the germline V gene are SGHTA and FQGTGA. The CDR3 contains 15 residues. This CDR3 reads CASSLSRTGDSPLHF. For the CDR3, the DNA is TGTGCCAGCAGCTTAAGTCGGACAGGGGATTCACCCCTCCACTTT.

The CDR3 region has the DNA TGTGCCATCAGTGACAGGGGGTCCCATGGCTACACCTTC. This gives the protein CAISDRGSHGYTF. This chain connects TRBV10-3 to TRBJ1-2; 7 bases map to TRBD1. This CDR3 is built from 13 residues. The V and J ends lost 3 bases and 6 bases, in that order; junction bases with no gene match: 4. Germline lookup yields CDR1 ENHRY and CDR2 SYGVKD.

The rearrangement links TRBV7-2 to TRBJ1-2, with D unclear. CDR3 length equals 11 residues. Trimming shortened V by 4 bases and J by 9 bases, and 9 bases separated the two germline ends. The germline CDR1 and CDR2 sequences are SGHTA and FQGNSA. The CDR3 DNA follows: TGTGCCAGCAGCTGGACTCGGAGCTACACCTTC. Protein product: CASSWTRSYTF.

In nucleotides, the CDR3 is TGTGCCAGCAGCCGCGAATCCGGAAAAAGGGGCTATGGCTACACCTTC. It specifies CASSRESGKRGYGYTF. The J gene is TRBJ1-2, the V gene TRBV7-9; D may be TRBD1 (5 bases). The CDR3 extends over 16 amino acids. The germline V gene encodes CDR1 SEHNR and CDR2 FQNEAQ (reference sequence). Trimming cost V 5 bases and J 4 bases, with 20 bases left between them.

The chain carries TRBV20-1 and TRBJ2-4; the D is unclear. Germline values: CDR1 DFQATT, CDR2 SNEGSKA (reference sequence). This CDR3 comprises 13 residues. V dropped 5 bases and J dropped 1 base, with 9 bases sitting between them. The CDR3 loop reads CSAEYGAKNIQYF. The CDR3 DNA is TGCAGTGCTGAGTACGGGGCCAAAAACATTCAGTACTTC.

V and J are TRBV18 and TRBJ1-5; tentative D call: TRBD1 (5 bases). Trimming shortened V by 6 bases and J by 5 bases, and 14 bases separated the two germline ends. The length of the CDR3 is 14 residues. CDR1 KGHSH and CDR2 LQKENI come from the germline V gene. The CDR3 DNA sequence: TGTGCCAGCTCCCTCGGGGGAAGCGATCAGCCCCAGCATTTT. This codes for CASSLGGSDQPQHF.